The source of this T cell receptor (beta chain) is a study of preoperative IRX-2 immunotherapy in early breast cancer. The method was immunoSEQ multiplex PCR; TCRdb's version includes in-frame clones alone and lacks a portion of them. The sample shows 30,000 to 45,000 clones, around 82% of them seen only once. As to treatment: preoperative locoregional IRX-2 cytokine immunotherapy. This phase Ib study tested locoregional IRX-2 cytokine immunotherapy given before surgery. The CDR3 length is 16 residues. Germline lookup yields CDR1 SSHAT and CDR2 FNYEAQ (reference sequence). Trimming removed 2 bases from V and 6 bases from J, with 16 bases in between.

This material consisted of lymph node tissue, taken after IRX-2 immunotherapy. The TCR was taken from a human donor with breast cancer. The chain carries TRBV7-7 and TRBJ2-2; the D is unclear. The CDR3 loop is CASSLRAELESGELFF. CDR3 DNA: TGTGCCAGCAGCTTAAGGGCGGAGTTGGAGTCCGGGGAGCTGTTTTTT.